The sequence of this TCR beta chain was determined in a study of T cells in Graves' hyperthyroidism and ophthalmopathy (dated by TCRdb to between 2017 and 2020). About the investigation overall: Peripheral blood was sampled at the time of initial diagnosis, prior to any treatment. Once sampling was done, hyperthyroidism patients were given methimazole at a starting dose of 30 mg daily, whereas ophthalmopathy patients were given high-dose intravenous methylprednisolone. TCR V-J signatures able to tell the groups apart were searched for in a discovery cohort of 95 or so patients, of whom fewer than 45 had Graves' ophthalmopathy and 55 to 65 had stable Graves' hyperthyroidism. In addition, the study compared T-cell repertoires in thyroid tissue and in blood from 6 or 7 Graves' hyperthyroidism patients. The approximately 100 discovery patients were randomly divided into training and test sets at a 7:3 ratio. The paper describes TCR Vbeta CDR3 sequencing of 130 to 150 peripheral blood samples, made up of roughly 45 ophthalmopathy patients, roughly 80 hyperthyroidism patients and 17 progressor patients. Whether ophthalmopathy could be predicted prospectively was tested in an independent validation cohort made up of 18 to 20 hyperthyroidism patients plus 17 patients who later progressed to ophthalmopathy. What the study reported, not specific to this receptor: Ophthalmopathy was separated from stable hyperthyroidism by a 13 V-J signature model, with about 88% sensitivity and approximately 81% specificity obtained in cross-validation and 80%/75% obtained in testing. Most expanded thyroid clonotypes (frequency above 0.001) were also found in blood, which suggests that blood repertoires may mirror thyroid immune responses. No statistical method was used to fix the sample size in advance, and group allocation was not hidden from the investigators. In validation, the model predicted progression to ophthalmopathy a median of 6.5 months before onset, with 65% to 71% sensitivity and 72.22% specificity.

V is pared back by 0 bases and J by 1 base, with 15 bases lying between the germline termini. CDR1 and CDR2 (SEHNR, FQNEAQ) derive from the germline V gene (reference sequence). The CDR3 sequence holds 18 residues, the cysteine and phenylalanine included. Of all the DNA, just the CDR3 is kept, 54 bases in frame from base 1. The TCR beta CDR3 regions were amplified from RNA transcripts. The first round of RT-PCR for the TCR CDR3 was performed with the HTBI primer set and the Qiagen OneStep RT-PCR kit. A second multiplex PCR round built the libraries, followed by size selection and purification. The libraries were sequenced on an Illumina HiSeq2000 using paired-end 100 bp reads. In the source study's methods: Raw data were processed with SOAPnuke, discarding reads with adapters, uncalled bases, mean Phred below 15, or no exact constant-primer or identifier match. High-quality paired reads were merged using COPE v1.2.5, and each unique nucleotide sequence was defined as a clonotype. MiTCR v1.1 was used to align clonotypes to the IMGT TRBV, TRBD and TRBJ reference segments. Analysis was restricted to V-J combinations with a frequency above 0.0001, which covered roughly 99% of repertoires. The TCS score was defined as the ratio of F50 (clonal expansion) to E x V (chaos), calculated using BLOSUM62-based TCRdist between CDR3 peptides within each V-J. Welch's t-statistics and random forest reduced some 510 V-J features to under 15, which were used in a naive Bayes classifier (R e1071). In-frame beta chains were kept once TCRdb had trimmed the public reads at Q25 with fastp and called clones with MiXCR. Each entry is one CDR3 protein sequence, shown with its most common DNA and genes. The V and J calls and clone size come from TCRdb's table, not from the authors' own analysis. The sample table lists approximately 570,000 distinct CDR3 sequences, 15% to 20% of them with a count of one. About 45% of the sample is in the top ten clones.

This clonotype was observed a few times. Its antigen remains undetermined. No much larger clonotype is one base removed from it; base qualities were not supplied. In the ophthalmopathy patients, disease was moderately to severely active, with a Clinical Activity Score of 3 or more, a NOSPECS grade of 4 or more, and a duration of less than 3 months. Patients with uncontrolled infections, other autoimmune diseases, pregnancy or lactation were excluded. Diagnoses were established on the basis of clinical symptoms, serum thyroxine and TRAb, thyroid ultrasound, and orbital computed tomography. PBMCs were separated from 7.5 to 10 ml of fresh peripheral blood using Ficoll-Paque density gradient centrifugation. Trizol reagent was used to extract total RNA, and RNA quality was then checked on an Agilent 2100 Bioanalyzer.

The rearranged segments are TRBV7-9 and TRBJ2-2; the D gene is possibly TRBD1 or TRBD2, with 6 bases matching each. The source is a man aged 35 to 55 with Graves' ophthalmopathy. Sequenced input: blood. The CDR3 corresponds to CASSLAPGAAQNTGELFF. The sequenced DNA: TGTGCCAGCAGCTTAGCCCCGGGGGCAGCCCAGAACACCGGGGAGCTGTTTTTT.